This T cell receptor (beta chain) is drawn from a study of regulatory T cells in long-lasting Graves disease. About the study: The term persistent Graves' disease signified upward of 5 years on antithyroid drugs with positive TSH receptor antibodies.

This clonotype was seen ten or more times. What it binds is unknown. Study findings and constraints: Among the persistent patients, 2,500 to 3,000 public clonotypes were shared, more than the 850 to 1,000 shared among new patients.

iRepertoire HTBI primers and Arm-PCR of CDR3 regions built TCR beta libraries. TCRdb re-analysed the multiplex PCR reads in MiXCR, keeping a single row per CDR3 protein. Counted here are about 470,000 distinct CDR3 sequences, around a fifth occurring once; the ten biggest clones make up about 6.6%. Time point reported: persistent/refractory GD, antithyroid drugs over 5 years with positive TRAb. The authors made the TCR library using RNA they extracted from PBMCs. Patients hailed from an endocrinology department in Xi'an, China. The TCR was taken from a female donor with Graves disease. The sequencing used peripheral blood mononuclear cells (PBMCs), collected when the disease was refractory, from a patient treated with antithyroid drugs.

In DNA form, the CDR3 reads TGTGCCAACAGCCAACAACCACCCTACGAGCAGTACTTC. It codes for CANSQQPPYEQYF. The rearrangement joins TRBV28 to TRBJ2-7; no clear D. Germline CDR1 reads MDHEN; CDR2 reads SYDVKM. The CDR3 is 13 residues long. V was shortened by 10 bases and J by 2 bases, with 15 bases between the two germline ends. Combining the CDR3 with reference TRBV28 and TRBJ2-7 gives the whole variable domain DVKVTQSSRYLVKRTGEKVFLECVQDMDHENMFWYRQDPGLGLRLIYFSYDVKMKEKGDIPEGYSVSREKKERFSLILESASTNQTSMYLCANSQQPPYEQYFGPGTRLTVT.